This T cell receptor (beta chain) comes out of a study of blood T cell repertoires in COVID-19. The overall study: Specimens from acute and convalescent COVID-19 originated in the United States, Italy and Spain. T cells, B-cell-depleted T cells, or PBMCs supplied cDNA or gDNA.

Trimming removed 3 bases from V and 2 bases from J, with 16 bases in between. CDR3 length: 16 amino acids. Germline V gene data show CDR1 as SGHAT and CDR2 as FQDESV (reference sequence). Source study methods: How many nucleated cells were present was estimated from reference gene primer amplification. The repertoire was sequenced with immunoSEQ multiplex PCR; TCRdb's copy has only in-frame clones and lacks some. V, J and clone size are taken as reported in that table, and D and trimming were inferred from the DNA itself. The sample comprises approximately 150,000 clones, approximately 90% of which are singletons, and roughly an eighth rests with the top ten. Seattle enrolled patients during active infection and tracked them longitudinally.

The sequencing sample was made of peripheral blood. The TCR sequence derives from a young man with COVID-19, enrolled during active disease. J is TRBJ2-5 and V is TRBV11-1; D perhaps matches TRBD1 (5 bases). The CDR3, as DNA: TGTGCCAGCAGCTTGCGAAGGGGCAGGGAACAAGAGACCCAGTACTTC. Translating it yields CASSLRRGREQETQYF.